These 21 T cell receptor beta chains were all obtained from the same sample, sequenced in a study of blood T cell repertoires in COVID-19. Using immunoSEQ multiplex PCR, the repertoire was profiled, and TCRdb retains in-frame clones only, with some absent. This sample carries fewer than 500,000 clones, roughly 80% of them seen once, and the ten largest clones take 0.85% to 1.3%. The specimen sequenced was peripheral blood. The receptors were gathered from a human donor with acute or convalescent COVID-19. The donor label of this sample is uncertain.

The chain couples TRBV27 to TRBJ2-7, with D possibly matching TRBD1 (6 bases). This CDR3 is 13 amino acids long. Germline CDR1 is MNHEY and CDR2 is SMNVEV (reference sequence). The V and J ends lost 7 bases and 0 bases respectively, with 10 bases between them. The CDR3 loop reads CASKDSNSYEQYF. DNA for the CDR3: TGTGCCAGCAAGGACAGTAACTCCTACGAGCAGTACTTC.

The V and J genes are TRBV10-3 and TRBJ2-7; TRBD1 matches at 7 bases. Germline V gene data show CDR1 as ENHRY and CDR2 as SYGVKD. The CDR3 is made up of 13 amino acids. The J segment lost 3 bases and the V segment lost 4 bases, leaving 3 bases of the junction unmatched. DNA for the CDR3: TGTGCCATCAGTGGACAGGGTCTCTACGAGCAGTACTTC. This encodes CAISGQGLYEQYF.

The chain employs TRBV2 and TRBJ1-2; no clear D gene. The germline V and J ends were trimmed by 6 bases and 8 bases, with 16 bases remaining between them. The CDR3 runs 13 residues. Germline V CDR1 and CDR2: SNHLY, FYNNEI. The CDR3 protein is CASRRREVDGYTF. The CDR3 nucleotides read TGTGCCAGCAGGCGCCGAGAGGTTGACGGCTACACCTTC. Full variable domain (outside the CDR3, taken from reference TRBV2 and TRBJ1-2): EPEVTQTPSHQVTQMGQEVILRCVPISNHLYFYWYRQILGQKVEFLVSFYNNEISEKSEIFDDQFSVERPDGSNFTLKIRSTKLEDSAMYFCASRRREVDGYTFGSGTRLTVV.

The chain combines TRBV4-2 with TRBJ2-5; 12 bases map to TRBD2. Trimming took 0 bases from V and 3 from J; bases not matched to a gene: 2. This CDR3 is 16 amino acids long. From germline, CDR1 is LGHNA and CDR2 YNFKEQ. The CDR3 bases are TGTGCCAGCAGCCAAGATTGGACTAGCGGGAAAGAGACCCAGTACTTC. It specifies CASSQDWTSGKETQYF.

The V call is TRBV18, the J call TRBJ2-7; D is perhaps TRBD2 (6 bases). CDR1 is KGHSH and CDR2 is LQKENI in the germline V gene. The CDR3 has 14 amino acids. The V end lost 2 bases, the J end lost 6 bases, and 14 bases lay between the germline ends. CDR3 sequence: CASSPGGSKSEQYF. CDR3 nucleotides: TGTGCCAGCTCACCAGGAGGGAGTAAATCCGAGCAGTACTTC.

This chain uses TRBV6-1 with TRBJ1-1, with D tentatively TRBD1 (6 bases). This CDR3 is built from 14 residues. The germline V gene encodes CDR1 MNHNS and CDR2 SASEGT. V was cut by 3 bases and J by 11 bases, with 19 bases left in between. The CDR3 here is CASSDRTVWYEAFF. The CDR3, as DNA: TGTGCCAGCAGTGACCGGACAGTGTGGTACGAGGCTTTCTTT.

This chain links TRBV4-2 with TRBJ2-1, with no clear D. V was clipped by 0 bases and J by 3 bases, with 6 bases between them. Germline values: CDR1 LGHNA, CDR2 YNFKEQ. The CDR3 runs to 14 residues. The CDR3 is CASSQDRLYNEQFF. In DNA, the CDR3 is TGTGCCAGCAGCCAAGATCGACTCTACAATGAGCAGTTCTTC.

The chain combines TRBV28 with TRBJ1-5, with 8 bases matching TRBD1. The ends lost 6 bases at V and 0 bases at J; junction bases unmatched: 7. The CDR3 loop spans 16 amino acids. Germline V gives CDR1 MDHEN, CDR2 SYDVKM. The CDR3 loop reads CASSITGGLSNQPQHF. The CDR3 nucleotides read TGTGCCAGCAGCATCACAGGGGGACTTAGCAATCAGCCCCAGCATTTT.

This clone was counted a single time. Germline is not matched at one junction end, which may reflect a read error. This chain links TRBV6-5 with TRBJ2-5; D perhaps matches TRBD2 (6 bases). The germline V gene encodes CDR1 MNHEY and CDR2 SVGAGI. The CDR3 runs to 13 residues. The CDR3, as DNA: TGTGCCGGCAGACGGGAGTTCCAAGAGACCCAGTACTTC. Its translation is CAGRREFQETQYF.

This sequence joins TRBV2 and TRBJ2-3; maybe TRBD2 (5 bases). The CDR3 sequence is 16 residues long. The V and J ends lost 0 bases and 0 bases respectively, with 10 bases between them. CDR1 is SNHLY, CDR2 FYNNEI, per germline. The CDR3 here is CASSEAARASTDTQYF. The CDR3 DNA reads as TGTGCCAGCAGTGAAGCGGCGCGGGCTAGCACAGATACGCAGTATTTT.

There are many counts of this clone. The chain carries TRBV7-2 and TRBJ2-1; 13 nucleotides match TRBD2. V gave up 7 bases and J gave up 13 bases; unmatched junction bases: 7. The CDR3 contains 13 residues. CDR1 is SGHTA and CDR2 is FQGNSA in the germline V gene. CDR3 sequence: CASTPGTSGAQFF. CDR3 DNA sequence: TGTGCCAGCACCCCGGGGACTAGCGGGGCCCAGTTCTTC. Full variable domain (remainder filled in from reference TRBV7-2 and TRBJ2-1): GAGVSQSPSNKVTEKGKDVELRCDPISGHTALYWYRQSLGQGLEFLIYFQGNSAPDKSGLPSDRFSAERTGGSVSTLTIQRTQQEDSAVYLCASTPGTSGAQFFGPGTRLTVL.

The chain recombines TRBV5-4 with TRBJ1-2; D call uncertain. There are 15 residues in the CDR3. The V and J ends lost 4 bases and 7 bases respectively, with 20 bases between them. Germline CDR1 SGHNT, CDR2 YYREEE (reference sequence). CDR3 sequence: CASSLRGSRVTGYTF. The CDR3 bases are TGTGCCAGCAGCCTAAGAGGCTCCAGAGTGACTGGCTACACCTTC.

The chain is built from TRBV4-2 and TRBJ1-6; D call uncertain. This CDR3 region has 17 residues. CDR1 is LGHNA and CDR2 is YNFKEQ in the germline V gene. V was cut by 0 bases and J by 5 bases, with 14 bases left in between. For the CDR3, the DNA is TGTGCCAGCAGCCAAGATTTGGCAGACTTGAATAATTCACCCCTCCACTTT. This codes for CASSQDLADLNNSPLHF.

As concerns this clone: This same CDR3 is encoded by further DNA sequences in the sample. The rearrangement uses TRBV6-5 and TRBJ1-2, with 8 bases lining up with TRBD1. The CDR3 is 13 residues long. V shed 2 bases, J shed 7 bases, and the junction held 3 bases outside the gene matches. CDR1 MNHEY and CDR2 SVGAGI come from the germline V gene. In nucleotides, the CDR3 is TGTGCCAGCAGTTACGCCGACAGGGGTGGCTACACCTTC. This sequence encodes CASSYADRGGYTF.

Concerning this clone itself: Sequence at one end of the junction differs from germline and may be a read error. The chain has TRBV19 and TRBJ1-6; 8 bases line up with TRBD1. Germline assignment: CDR1 LNHDA and CDR2 SQIVND (reference sequence). The CDR3 extends over 15 amino acids. This CDR3 is CASSLDRGYNSPLHF. The CDR3 DNA is TGTGCCAGTAGTCTAGACAGGGGATATAATTCACCCCTCCACTTT.

This sequence joins TRBV28 and TRBJ2-1; tentatively, D is TRBD2 (6 bases). Trimming cost V 0 bases and J 7 bases, with 13 bases left between them. Germline values: CDR1 MDHEN, CDR2 SYDVKM. There are 15 residues in the CDR3. The CDR3 DNA follows: TGTGCCAGCAGTTTATGGGGGACTGCGGCGAATGAGCAGTTCTTC. It specifies CASSLWGTAANEQFF.

The chain joins TRBV6-1 to TRBJ2-1, with TRBD2 matching over 7 bases. The CDR3 has 15 amino acids. V was pared by 7 bases and J by 5 bases, with 11 bases of the junction left unmatched. Germline V lookup: CDR1 MNHNS, CDR2 SASEGT. CDR3 amino acids: CASIQASGSNNEQFF. The CDR3 nucleotides are TGTGCCAGCATCCAAGCTAGCGGATCGAACAATGAGCAGTTCTTC.

The gene calls are TRBV5-1 and TRBJ2-5, with TRBD2 matching over 9 bases. The germline gives CDR1 SGHRS, CDR2 YFSETQ. V lost 4 bases and J lost 4; bases outside the gene matches: 5. The CDR3 is 14 residues long. The CDR3 sequence: CASSGDSGRETQYF. CDR3 DNA sequence: TGCGCCAGCAGCGGAGATAGCGGGAGAGAGACCCAGTACTTC.

The rearrangement joins TRBV28 to TRBJ1-1; 11 nucleotides agree with TRBD1. The CDR3 has 16 residues. Germline V gene data show CDR1 as MDHEN and CDR2 as SYDVKM. V lost 5 bases and J lost 5; bases outside the gene matches: 10. The CDR3 here is CASSLGQGALSTEAFF. CDR3 DNA sequence: TGTGCCAGCAGTCTCGGACAGGGGGCGTTGAGTACTGAAGCTTTCTTT. Together with reference TRBV28 and TRBJ1-1, the CDR3 gives the full variable domain: DVKVTQSSRYLVKRTGEKVFLECVQDMDHENMFWYRQDPGLGLRLIYFSYDVKMKEKGDIPEGYSVSREKKERFSLILESASTNQTSMYLCASSLGQGALSTEAFFGQGTRLTVV.

Here the CDR3 DNA reads TGTGCCAGCAGTTCGGGACAGCGAAGTCAGCCCCAGCATTTT. Translated, it gives CASSSGQRSQPQHF. The chain carries TRBV6-2 or TRBV6-3 and TRBJ1-5, with 7 positions matching TRBD1. The CDR3 runs to 14 residues. Germline V CDR1 and CDR2: MNHEY, SVGEGT. Trimming took 4 bases from V and 6 from J; bases not matched to a gene: 6.

The J gene is TRBJ2-7, the V gene TRBV7-9; no firm D call. Between the trimmed V and J ends, which lost 3 bases and 5 bases, there was a span of 14 bases. The CDR3 runs to 14 residues. The germline CDR1 and CDR2 sequences are SEHNR and FQNEAQ (reference sequence). The CDR3 DNA follows: TGTGCCAGCAGCTTTCCGGTCCCGCCCCACGAGCAGTACTTC. Protein product: CASSFPVPPHEQYF.